This T cell receptor beta chain derives from a study of T cells in Graves' hyperthyroidism and ophthalmopathy. Looking at the study overall: Blood from the periphery was taken at initial diagnosis, before any treatment.

Study results and caveats: Blood samples included most of the expanded thyroid clonotypes exceeding 0.001.

Hyperthyroidism in the patients, aged 18 to 65, was newly diagnosed and under 2 months in duration. Worth noting for this clonotype: Its antigen is not known.

Using RNA transcripts as the source, TCR beta CDR3 regions were amplified. Carried out on the TCR CDR3, a first-round RT-PCR used the HTBI primer set. TCRdb recomputed calls from the multiplex PCR reads with MiXCR, one row per CDR3 protein. Found here are hundreds of thousands of distinct CDR3 sequences, 12% to 15% of them singletons; the top ten hold approximately 13%. Germline loops: CDR1 MNHNS, CDR2 SASEGT. Trimming took 5 bases from V and 0 from J; bases not matched to a gene: 11. This CDR3 comprises 19 residues. This TCR was sampled from a woman in her forties with Graves' hyperthyroidism. Specimen: blood. V gene TRBV6-1 combines with J gene TRBJ2-1; the match to TRBD2 covers 12 bases. Here the CDR3 reads CASSSDRETSGSSYNEQFF. DNA for the CDR3: TGTGCCAGCAGTTCCGACCGGGAGACTAGCGGGAGCTCCTACAATGAGCAGTTCTTC.